This TCR beta chain was captured by sequencing in a study of OX40 agonist ivuxolimab in advanced cancers. The CDR3 has 15 amino acids. Germline trimming cut 1 base from V and 4 bases from J; bases unmatched to any gene: 4. CDR1 and CDR2 from the germline V gene are SGHNT and YENEEA. Assay used: immunoSEQ multiplex PCR; TCRdb lists only in-frame clones, some missing. The sample has roughly 15,000 clones, around nine tenths seen once. The sequence was obtained from an adult with an advanced solid tumor such as melanoma, head and neck, liver or kidney cancer. The chain links TRBV11-3 to TRBJ2-3; 8 bases are shared with TRBD1. The specimen was CD4+ or CD8+ T cells sorted from blood, collected in a trial of the OX40 agonist ivuxolimab. CDR3 in DNA: TGTGCCAGCAGCTTAGGTCAGGGGGCCCCAGATACGCAGTATTTT. Its translation: CASSLGQGAPDTQYF.